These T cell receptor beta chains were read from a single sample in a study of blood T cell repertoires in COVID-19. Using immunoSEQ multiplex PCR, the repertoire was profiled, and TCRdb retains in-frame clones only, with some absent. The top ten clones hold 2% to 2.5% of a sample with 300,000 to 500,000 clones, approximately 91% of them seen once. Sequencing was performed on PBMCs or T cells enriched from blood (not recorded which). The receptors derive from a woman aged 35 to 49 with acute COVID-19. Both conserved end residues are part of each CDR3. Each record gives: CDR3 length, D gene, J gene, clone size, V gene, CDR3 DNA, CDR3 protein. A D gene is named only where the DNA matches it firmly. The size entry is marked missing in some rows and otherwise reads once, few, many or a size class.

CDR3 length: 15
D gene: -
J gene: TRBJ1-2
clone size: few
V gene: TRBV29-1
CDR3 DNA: TGCAGCATCCGAAAACAGGGCCTAGCGGACTATGGCTACACCTTC
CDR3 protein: CSIRKQGLADYGYTF

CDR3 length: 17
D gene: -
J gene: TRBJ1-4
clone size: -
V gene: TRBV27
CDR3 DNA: TGTGCCAGCACCTTAATCGAGGCAGGTACTAAGGGGGAAAAACTGTTTTTT
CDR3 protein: CASTLIEAGTKGEKLFF

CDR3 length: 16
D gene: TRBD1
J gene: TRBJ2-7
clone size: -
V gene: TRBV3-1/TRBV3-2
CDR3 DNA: TGTGCCAGCAGCCAAGATCTGGCAGGGGGCATCTACGAGCAGTACTTC
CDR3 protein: CASSQDLAGGIYEQYF

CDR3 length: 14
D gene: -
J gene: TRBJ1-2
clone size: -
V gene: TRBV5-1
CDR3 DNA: TGCGCCAGCAGCCCCCGGGCCGGGGGCTATGGCTACACCTTC
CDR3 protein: CASSPRAGGYGYTF

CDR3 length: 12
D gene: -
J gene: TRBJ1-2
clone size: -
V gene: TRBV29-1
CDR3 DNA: TGCAGCGTGCGGGAGGGGGACTATGGCTACACCTTC
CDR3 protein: CSVREGDYGYTF

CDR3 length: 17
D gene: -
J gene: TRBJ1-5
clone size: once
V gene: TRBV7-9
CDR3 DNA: TGTGCCAGCAGCTTAGGGGGCGGGGATAGAAGCAATCAGCCCCAGCATTTT
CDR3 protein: CASSLGGGDRSNQPQHF

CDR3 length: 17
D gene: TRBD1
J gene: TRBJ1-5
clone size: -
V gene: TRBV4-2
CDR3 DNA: TGTGCCAGCAGCCAAGTCACCGGGACAGGGGGAAATCAGCCCCAGCATTTT
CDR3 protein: CASSQVTGTGGNQPQHF

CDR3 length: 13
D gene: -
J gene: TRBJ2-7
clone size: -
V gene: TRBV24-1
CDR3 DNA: TGTGCCACCAGTGATTTGACAGGGTACGAGCAGTACTTC
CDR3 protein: CATSDLTGYEQYF

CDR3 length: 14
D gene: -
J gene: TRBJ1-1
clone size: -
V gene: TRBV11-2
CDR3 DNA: TGTGCCAGCAGCCCCCAATCGGGGAACACTGAAGCTTTCTTT
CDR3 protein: CASSPQSGNTEAFF

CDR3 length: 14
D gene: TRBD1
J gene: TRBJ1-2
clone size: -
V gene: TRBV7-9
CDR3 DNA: TGTGCCAGCAGCCCCTCGGACAGGGGGCAAGGCTACACCTTC
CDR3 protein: CASSPSDRGQGYTF

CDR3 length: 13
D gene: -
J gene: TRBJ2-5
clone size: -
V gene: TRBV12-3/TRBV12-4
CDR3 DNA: TGTGCTGTCGGTAGCACAGGCCAAGAGACCCAGTACTTC
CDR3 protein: CAVGSTGQETQYF

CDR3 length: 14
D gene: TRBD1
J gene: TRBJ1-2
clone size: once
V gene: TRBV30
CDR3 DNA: TGTGCCTGGAGTGACGACAGGGGGAGAGATGGCTACACCTTC
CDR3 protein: CAWSDDRGRDGYTF

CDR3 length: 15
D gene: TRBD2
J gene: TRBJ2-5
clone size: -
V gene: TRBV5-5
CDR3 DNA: TGTGCCAGCAGCATACTAGCGGGGGGGCCGGAGACCCAGTACTTC
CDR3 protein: CASSILAGGPETQYF

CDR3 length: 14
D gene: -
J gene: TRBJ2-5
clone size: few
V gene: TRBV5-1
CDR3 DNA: TGCGCCAGCAGCTTGGCCGGAGGTCAAGAGACCCAGTACTTC
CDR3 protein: CASSLAGGQETQYF

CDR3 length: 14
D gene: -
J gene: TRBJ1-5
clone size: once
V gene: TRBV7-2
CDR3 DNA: TGTGCCAGCAGCCCCAGAATGGGGGGTCAGCCCCAGCATTTT
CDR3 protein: CASSPRMGGQPQHF

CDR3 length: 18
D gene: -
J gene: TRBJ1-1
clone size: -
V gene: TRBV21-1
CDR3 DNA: TGTGCCAGCAGCGCTCGGTGGGGAATCGTAGGGGAGAACACTGAAGCTTTCTTT
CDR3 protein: CASSARWGIVGENTEAFF

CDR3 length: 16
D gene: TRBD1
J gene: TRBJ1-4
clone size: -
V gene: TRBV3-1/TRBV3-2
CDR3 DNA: TGTGCCAGCAGCTCTGGGGCAGGGGGCATTAATGAAAAACTGTTTTTT
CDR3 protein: CASSSGAGGINEKLFF

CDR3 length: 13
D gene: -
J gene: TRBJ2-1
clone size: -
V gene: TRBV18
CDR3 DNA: TGTGCCAGCTCACCACTATCGGCGGATGAGCAGTTCTTC
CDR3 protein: CASSPLSADEQFF

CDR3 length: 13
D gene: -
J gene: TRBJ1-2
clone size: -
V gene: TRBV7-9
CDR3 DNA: TGTGCCAGCAGCCCCCAGGGGTCCAATGGCTACACCTTC
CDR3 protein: CASSPQGSNGYTF

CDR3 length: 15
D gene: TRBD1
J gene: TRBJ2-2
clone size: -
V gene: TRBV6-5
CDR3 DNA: TGTGCCAGCAGTAAGGGACAGGAGAACACCGGGGAGCTGTTTTTT
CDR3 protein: CASSKGQENTGELFF

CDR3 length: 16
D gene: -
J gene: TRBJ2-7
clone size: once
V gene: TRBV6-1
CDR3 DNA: TGTGCCAGCAGTGAGTTCGCTACTCAATTCTCCTACGAGCAGTACTTC
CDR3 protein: CASSEFATQFSYEQYF

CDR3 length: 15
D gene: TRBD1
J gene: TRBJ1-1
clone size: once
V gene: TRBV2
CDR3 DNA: TGTGCCAGCAGAGCCAGACAGGGGGTGAACACTGAAGCTTTCTTT
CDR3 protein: CASRARQGVNTEAFF

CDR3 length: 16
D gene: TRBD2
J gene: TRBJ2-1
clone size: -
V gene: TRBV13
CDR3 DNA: TGTGCCAGCAGCTCCCGACTAGCGGGGACTATGGATGAGCAGTTCTTC
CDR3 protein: CASSSRLAGTMDEQFF

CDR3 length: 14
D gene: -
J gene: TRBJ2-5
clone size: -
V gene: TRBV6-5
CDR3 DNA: TGTGCCAGCAGTTACTCTCGGGGGCAAGAGACCCAGTACTTC
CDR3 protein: CASSYSRGQETQYF

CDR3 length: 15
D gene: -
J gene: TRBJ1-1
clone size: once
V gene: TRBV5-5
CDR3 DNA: TGTGCCAGCAGCTTGGCCACAGGGCGGAACACTGAAGCTTTCTTT
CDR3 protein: CASSLATGRNTEAFF

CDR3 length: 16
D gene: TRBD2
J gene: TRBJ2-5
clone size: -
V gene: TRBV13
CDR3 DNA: TGTGCCAGCAGCTCCCCTCGGCGGGGGGGCCGGGAGACCCAGTACTTC
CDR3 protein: CASSSPRRGGRETQYF

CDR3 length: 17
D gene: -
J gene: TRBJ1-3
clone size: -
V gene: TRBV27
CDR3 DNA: TGTGCCAGCAGTTTAAAAGGGAGGGGATACTCTGGAAACACCATATATTTT
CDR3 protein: CASSLKGRGYSGNTIYF

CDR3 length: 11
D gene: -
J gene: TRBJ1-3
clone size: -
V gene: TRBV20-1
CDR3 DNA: TGCAGTGCTAGAGTAGGAAACACCATATATTTT
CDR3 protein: CSARVGNTIYF

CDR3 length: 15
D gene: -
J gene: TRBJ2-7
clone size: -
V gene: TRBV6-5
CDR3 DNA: TGTGCCAGCAGCGTAGCACAACAGGCCTCCTACGAGCAGTACTTC
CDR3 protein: CASSVAQQASYEQYF

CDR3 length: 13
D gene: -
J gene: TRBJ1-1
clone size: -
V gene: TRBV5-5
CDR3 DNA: TGTGCCAGCAGCTTTTCGCGGGACACTGAAGCTTTCTTT
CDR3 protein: CASSFSRDTEAFF

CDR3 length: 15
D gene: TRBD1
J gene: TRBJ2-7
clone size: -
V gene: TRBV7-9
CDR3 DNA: TGTGCCAGCAGCTTCGGACAGGGGGCGATGGACGAGCAGTACTTC
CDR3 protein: CASSFGQGAMDEQYF

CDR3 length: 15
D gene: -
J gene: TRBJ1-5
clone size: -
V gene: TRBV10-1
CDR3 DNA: TGCGCCAGCAGTGAACGGGATAATAGCAATCAGCCCCAGCATTTT
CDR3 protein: CASSERDNSNQPQHF

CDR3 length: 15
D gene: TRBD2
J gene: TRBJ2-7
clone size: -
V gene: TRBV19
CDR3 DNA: TGTGCCAGTAGTACACTGGATCGCGGGGGCTACGAGCAGTACTTC
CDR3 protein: CASSTLDRGGYEQYF

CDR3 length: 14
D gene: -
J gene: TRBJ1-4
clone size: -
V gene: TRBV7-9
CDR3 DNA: TGTGCCAGCAGCTTAGACAGTCCCAATGAAAAACTGTTTTTT
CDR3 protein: CASSLDSPNEKLFF

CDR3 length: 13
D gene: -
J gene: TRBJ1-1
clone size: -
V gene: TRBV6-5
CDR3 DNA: TGTGCCAGCAGTAGGGACACGAACACTGAAGCTTTCTTT
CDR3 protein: CASSRDTNTEAFF

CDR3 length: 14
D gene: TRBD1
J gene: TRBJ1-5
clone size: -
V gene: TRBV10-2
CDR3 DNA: TGCGCCAGCAGCGTAGGACAGGAGGGTCAGCCCCAGCATTTT
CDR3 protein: CASSVGQEGQPQHF

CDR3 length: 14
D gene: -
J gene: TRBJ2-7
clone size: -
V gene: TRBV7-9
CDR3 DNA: TGTGCCAGCAGCTTATCGGGCGTTATTCGGACAGAGTACTTC
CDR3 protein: CASSLSGVIRTEYF

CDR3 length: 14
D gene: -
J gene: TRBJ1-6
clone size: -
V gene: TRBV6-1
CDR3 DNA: TGTGCCAGCAGTGATGGAACAGATTATTCACCCCTCCACTTT
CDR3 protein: CASSDGTDYSPLHF

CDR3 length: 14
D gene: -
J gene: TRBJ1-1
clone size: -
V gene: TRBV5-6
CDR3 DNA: TGTGCCAGCAGCTTGGCATCAGGGGATACTGAAGCTTTCTTT
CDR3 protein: CASSLASGDTEAFF

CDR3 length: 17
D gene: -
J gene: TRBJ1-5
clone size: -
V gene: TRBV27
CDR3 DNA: TGTGCCAGCAGTTTATCGCCGGGACATTTAGGGAATCAGCCCCAGCATTTT
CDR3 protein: CASSLSPGHLGNQPQHF

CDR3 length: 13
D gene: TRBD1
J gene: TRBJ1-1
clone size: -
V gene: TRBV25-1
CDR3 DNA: TGTGCCAGTCGACAGGGGGCAAACACTGAAGCTTTCTTT
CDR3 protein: CASRQGANTEAFF

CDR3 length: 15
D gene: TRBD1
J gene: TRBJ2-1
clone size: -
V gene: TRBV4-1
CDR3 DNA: TGCGCCAGCAGCCAGACGGAGACAGGGCGGAATGAGCAGTTCTTC
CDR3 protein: CASSQTETGRNEQFF

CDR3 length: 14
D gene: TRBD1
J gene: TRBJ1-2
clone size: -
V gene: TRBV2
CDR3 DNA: TGTGCCAGCAGTCCAGACAGGGTGGTAGATGGCTACACCTTC
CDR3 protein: CASSPDRVVDGYTF

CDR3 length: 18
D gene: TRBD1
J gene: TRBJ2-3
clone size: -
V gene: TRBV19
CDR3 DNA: TGTGCCAGTAGTACTCGGACAGGGGGCTCGGGTGGTGGAGATACGCAGTATTTT
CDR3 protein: CASSTRTGGSGGGDTQYF

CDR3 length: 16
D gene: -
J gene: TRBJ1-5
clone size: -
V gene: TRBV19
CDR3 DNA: TGTGCCAGTAAAGATCGAATAAGGGGAAGTAATCAGCCCCAGCATTTT
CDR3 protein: CASKDRIRGSNQPQHF

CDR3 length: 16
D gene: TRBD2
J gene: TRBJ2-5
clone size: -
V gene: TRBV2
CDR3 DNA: TGTGCCAGCAGTTGGACTAGCGGGGGGGCCGATGAGACCCAGTACTTC
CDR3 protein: CASSWTSGGADETQYF

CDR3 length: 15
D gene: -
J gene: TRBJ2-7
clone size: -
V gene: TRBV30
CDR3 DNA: TGTGCCTGGGTCCGTCCATGGGGGGGGCCAGGCGAGCAGTACTTC
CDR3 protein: CAWVRPWGGPGEQYF

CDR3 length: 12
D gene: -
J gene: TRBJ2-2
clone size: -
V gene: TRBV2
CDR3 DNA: TGTGCCAGCCCAACGAACACCGGGGAGCTGTTTTTT
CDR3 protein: CASPTNTGELFF

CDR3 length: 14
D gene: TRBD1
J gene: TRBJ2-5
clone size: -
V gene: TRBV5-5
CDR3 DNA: TGTGCCAGCGACATGACAGGGCACCAAGAGACCCAGTACTTC
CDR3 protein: CASDMTGHQETQYF

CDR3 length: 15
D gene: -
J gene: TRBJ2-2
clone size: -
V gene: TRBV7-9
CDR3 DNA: TGTGCCAGCAGTCGAACAGGGATGAACACCGGGGAGCTGTTTTTT
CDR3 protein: CASSRTGMNTGELFF

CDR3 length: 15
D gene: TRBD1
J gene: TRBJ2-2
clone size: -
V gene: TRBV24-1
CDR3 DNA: TGTGCCACCAGTGATGCACGACAGGGGACCGGGGAGCTGTTTTTT
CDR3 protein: CATSDARQGTGELFF

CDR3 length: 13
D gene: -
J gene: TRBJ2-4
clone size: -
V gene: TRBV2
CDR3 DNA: TGTGCCAGCAGCGGGGATCGGACGGACATTCAGTACTTC
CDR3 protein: CASSGDRTDIQYF

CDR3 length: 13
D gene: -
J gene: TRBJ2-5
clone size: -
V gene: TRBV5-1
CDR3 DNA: TGCGCCAGCCATATGGCAGATCAAGAGACCCAGTACTTC
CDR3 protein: CASHMADQETQYF

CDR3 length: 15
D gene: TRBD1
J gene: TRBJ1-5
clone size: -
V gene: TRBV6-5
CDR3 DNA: TGTGCCAGCAGTTCCAGACAGGGGTTCAATCAGCCCCAGCATTTT
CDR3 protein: CASSSRQGFNQPQHF

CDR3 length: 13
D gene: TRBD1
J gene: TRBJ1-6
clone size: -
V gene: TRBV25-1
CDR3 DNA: TGTGCCAGCAGACAGGGGCGTGATTCACCCCTCCACTTT
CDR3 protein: CASRQGRDSPLHF